This T cell receptor (beta chain) derives from a study of cytomegalovirus exposure and HLA in healthy donors. PCR involved 60 Vbeta and 13 Jbeta primers. Assay used: immunoSEQ multiplex PCR; TCRdb lists only in-frame clones, some missing. With 35,000 to 45,000 clones in the sample, the ten largest clones hold 7.5% to 9.5%. CDR1 and CDR2 (germline): SGHAT, FQDESV (reference sequence). The CDR3 consists of 14 residues. With 8 bases removed from V and 4 bases from J, the gap between germline ends came to 15 bases. The sequencing sample was made of PBMCs. The rearrangement uses TRBV11-1 and TRBJ2-1, with D perhaps TRBD1 (7 bases). The source of this sequence is a man in his forties in good health and CMV-seropositive. Written as DNA, the CDR3 is TGTGCCAGCCAACCAGGGGGGCCTTACAATGAGCAGTTCTTC. It codes for CASQPGGPYNEQFF.